The 21 T cell receptor beta chains below come from one sample, sequenced in a study of blood T cell repertoires in COVID-19. Sequenced by immunoSEQ multiplex PCR; TCRdb stores in-frame clones only, minus some. The repertoire consists of about 300,000 clones, with 85% to 90% occurring once and the leading ten covering roughly 1.9%. Material for sequencing was peripheral blood. Source of these receptors: a woman under 40 with COVID-19, enrolled during active disease.

This clone came up a few times. The chain links TRBV5-1 to TRBJ1-2; D is perhaps TRBD1 (6 bases). CDR1 and CDR2 (germline): SGHRS, YFSETQ. The V gene lost 7 bases and the J gene lost 3 bases, with 13 bases spanning the gap. The CDR3 extends over 13 amino acids. CDR3: CASYDRTDYGYTF. CDR3 coding DNA: TGCGCCAGCTACGACAGGACTGACTATGGCTACACCTTC.

The rearrangement links TRBV5-5 to TRBJ1-2; TRBD1 might be the D (5 bases). Germline V gives CDR1 SGHKS, CDR2 YYEKEE (reference sequence). V lost 0 bases, J lost 3 bases, and 15 bases lay in between. This CDR3 is built from 16 residues. In nucleotides, the CDR3 is TGTGCCAGCAGCTTGGGCCAGACCGTAGGGGACTATGGCTACACCTTC. Protein: CASSLGQTVGDYGYTF.

This chain joins TRBV7-9 and TRBJ2-5; maybe TRBD2 (5 bases). This CDR3 comprises 14 residues. Deletions cut 5 bases from V and 1 base from J, with 11 bases between. The germline V gene encodes CDR1 SEHNR and CDR2 FQNEAQ (reference sequence). CDR3 protein: CASSPSGIQETQYF. The CDR3 DNA is TGTGCCAGCAGCCCCAGCGGAATCCAAGAGACCCAGTACTTC. Full variable domain (rest looked up from reference TRBV7-9 and TRBJ2-5): DTGVSQNPRHKITKRGQNVTFRCDPISEHNRLYWYRQTLGQGPEFLTYFQNEAQLEKSRLLSDRFSAERPKGSFSTLEIQRTEQGDSAMYLCASSPSGIQETQYFGPGTRLLVL.

This clone came up once. The genes are TRBV20-1 and TRBJ1-3; tentatively, D is TRBD1 (5 bases). This CDR3 spans 15 amino acids. Germline V gives CDR1 DFQATT, CDR2 SNEGSKA (reference sequence). Trimming shortened V by 3 bases and J by 0 bases, and 12 bases separated the two germline ends. The CDR3 loop reads CSASVDNFSGNTIYF. The CDR3, as DNA: TGCAGTGCTAGTGTGGACAACTTCTCTGGAAACACCATATATTTT.

The rearrangement links TRBV3-1 (or the pseudogene TRBV3-2) to TRBJ2-3; possibly TRBD1 for D (6 bases). The CDR3 extends over 16 amino acids. V was shortened by 3 bases and J by 2 bases, with 15 bases between the two germline ends. Per germline, CDR1 LGHDT and CDR2 YNNKEL (reference sequence). This CDR3 is CASSHSRQAFTDTQYF. The DNA for the CDR3 is TGTGCCAGCAGCCATTCCCGACAGGCCTTCACAGATACGCAGTATTTT.

V is TRBV10-1 and J is TRBJ2-7; D remains unclear. Trimming shortened V by 2 bases and J by 5 bases, and 7 bases separated the two germline ends. The CDR3 is 12 amino acids. Germline-derived CDR1 and CDR2 are WNHNN and SYGVQD (reference sequence). CDR3 loop: CASSETQDEQYV. DNA of the CDR3: TGCGCCAGCAGTGAGACGCAGGACGAGCAGTACGTC.

The V gene is TRBV7-9, the J gene TRBJ1-4; 7 nucleotides align to TRBD1. The CDR3 runs 15 residues. Germline V lookup: CDR1 SEHNR, CDR2 FQNEAQ (reference sequence). V shed 6 bases and J 0 bases; nucleotides not matched to a gene: 4. CDR3 DNA: TGTGCCAGCAGTTCGGGACAGACAACTAATGAAAAACTGTTTTTT. The encoded protein is CASSSGQTTNEKLFF.

The J gene is TRBJ2-1, the V gene TRBV6-6; D gene ambiguous. Germline V gene data show CDR1 as MNHNY and CDR2 as SVGAGI (reference sequence). The ends were cut back, 4 bases at V and 6 bases at J, with 7 bases in the middle. The CDR3 loop spans 12 amino acids. The CDR3 spells CASSFPPNEQFF. The CDR3 DNA reads TGTGCCAGCAGTTTCCCTCCCAATGAGCAGTTCTTC.

The chain joins TRBV13 to TRBJ2-3; tentative D call: TRBD1 (6 bases). The V and J ends lost 5 bases and 6 bases respectively, with 21 bases between them. The germline CDR1 and CDR2 sequences are PRHDT and FYEKMQ (reference sequence). This CDR3 contains 16 residues. This chain's CDR3 is CASSDNRVGRADTQYF. CDR3 in DNA: TGTGCCAGCAGCGATAACAGGGTCGGGCGTGCTGATACGCAGTATTTT.

This chain links TRBV29-1 with TRBJ1-1; no clear D. This CDR3 comprises 14 residues. V gave up 4 bases and J gave up 0 bases, with 12 bases separating them. Germline CDR1 and CDR2: SQVTM and ANQGSEA. CDR3 protein: CSVGVGLLNTEAFF. The CDR3 DNA is TGCAGCGTTGGCGTTGGGCTGCTGAACACTGAAGCTTTCTTT.

The chain employs TRBV7-6 and TRBJ1-3; D not certain. V lost 5 bases and J lost 0, with 11 bases in between. There are 15 residues in the CDR3. CDR1 SGHVS and CDR2 FNYEAQ come from the germline V gene. The CDR3 loop is CASSNFRHSGNTIYF. In DNA form, the CDR3 reads TGTGCCAGCAGCAATTTCAGACACTCTGGAAACACCATATATTTT.

The rearrangement uses TRBV7-6 and TRBJ1-3, with no clear D. CDR3 length: 15 amino acids. Germline V gene lookup returns CDR1 SGHVS and CDR2 FNYEAQ. The ends were cut back, 4 bases at V and 3 bases at J, with 13 bases in the middle. CDR3 protein: CASSSHHSNGNTIYF. CDR3 bases: TGTGCCAGCAGCTCTCATCATTCTAATGGAAACACCATATATTTT.

The chain combines TRBV7-9 with TRBJ2-7; 7 positions match TRBD2. CDR1 is SEHNR and CDR2 is FQNEAQ in the germline V gene (reference sequence). Unmatched junction bases numbered 8, after V lost 5 bases and J lost 1 base. This CDR3 has 15 residues. The CDR3 sequence is CASSQGRGGSYEQYF. CDR3 nucleotide sequence: TGTGCCAGCAGCCAAGGTAGGGGAGGGTCCTACGAGCAGTACTTC.

The chain combines TRBV30 with TRBJ2-7; D remains unclear. Deletions cut 0 bases from V and 4 bases from J, with 10 bases between. Germline CDR1 and CDR2: GTSNPN and SVGIG (reference sequence). The CDR3 covers 13 residues. The CDR3 spells CAWSVRLSYEQYF. The CDR3 DNA reads TGTGCCTGGAGTGTCCGTCTTTCTTACGAGCAGTACTTC.

Comments on this clone: The identical CDR3 is also encoded by other nucleotide sequences in the sample. The V gene is TRBV28, the J gene TRBJ1-1, with D unclear. V lost 3 bases and J 4 bases, leaving 3 bases between the germline ends. There are 11 residues in the CDR3. Germline V gene lookup returns CDR1 MDHEN and CDR2 SYDVKM. The CDR3 DNA is TGTGCCAGCAGTTTCGGCACTGAAGCTTTCTTT. It codes for CASSFGTEAFF.

The chain's CDR3 is CASSKLAVHNEQFF. CDR3 DNA: TGTGCCAGCAGCAAGCTAGCGGTCCACAATGAGCAGTTCTTC. The chain links TRBV5-6 to TRBJ2-1; TRBD2 agrees at 7 bases. The CDR3 is 14 amino acids. The V segment lost 4 bases and the J segment 5 bases; nucleotides outside the gene matches: 6. Germline V gene sequence: CDR1 SGHDT, CDR2 YYEEEE.

This sequence joins TRBV10-3 and TRBJ2-3, with TRBD2 matching over 9 bases. V lost 8 bases to trimming and J lost 0 bases; unmatched junction nucleotides: 15. CDR3 length equals 18 residues. Germline V lookup: CDR1 ENHRY, CDR2 SYGVKD. CDR3 nucleotide sequence: TGTGCCATCCAAGCGGGGGGCCGTAATTTGATTAGCACAGATACGCAGTATTTT. Translation: CAIQAGGRNLISTDTQYF.

V is TRBV5-6 and J is TRBJ2-1; 10 nucleotides line up with TRBD2. This CDR3 is 15 amino acids long. From germline, CDR1 is SGHDT and CDR2 YYEEEE. V lost 4 bases and J lost 6; bases outside the gene matches: 7. CDR3 coding DNA: TGTGCCAGCAGCGGGAGCGGGGGGGCCCGCAATGAGCAGTTCTTC. This sequence encodes CASSGSGGARNEQFF. Full variable domain (missing parts from reference TRBV5-6 and TRBJ2-1): DAGVTQSPTHLIKTRGQQVTLRCSPKSGHDTVSWYQQALGQGPQFIFQYYEEEERQRGNFPDRFSGHQFPNYSSELNVNALLLGDSALYLCASSGSGGARNEQFFGPGTRLTVL.

In this sample, this clone turned up once. The chain employs TRBV7-9 and TRBJ1-4; 8 positions match TRBD1. The CDR3 is 14 amino acids. Germline V gives CDR1 SEHNR, CDR2 FQNEAQ (reference sequence). The J segment lost 6 bases and the V segment lost 10 bases, leaving 10 bases of the junction unmatched. The CDR3 region is CAISPQGADEKLFF. DNA of the CDR3: TGTGCCATCTCCCCCCAGGGGGCGGATGAAAAACTGTTTTTT.

V usage is TRBV5-4 and J usage is TRBJ2-5; 8 positions agree with TRBD2. The CDR3 runs 15 residues. Germline loops: CDR1 SGHNT, CDR2 YYREEE (reference sequence). V shed 4 bases, J shed 4 bases, and the junction held 9 bases outside the gene matches. The CDR3 region is CASSGTGTRGETQYF. The CDR3 coding sequence is TGTGCCAGCAGCGGGACCGGGACTAGGGGAGAGACCCAGTACTTC.

V gene TRBV3-1 (or the pseudogene TRBV3-2) combines with J gene TRBJ2-2; D ambiguous. The V end lost 1 base, the J end lost 2 bases, and 11 bases lay between the germline ends. In germline, CDR1 is LGHDT, CDR2 YNNKEL (reference sequence). The CDR3 runs to 16 residues. As DNA, the CDR3 is TGTGCCAGCAGCCAAGGCAGTGCCCTCAACACCGGGGAGCTGTTTTTT. Encoded protein: CASSQGSALNTGELFF.